A selection of T cell receptor beta chains follows, all from one sample in a study of blood T cell repertoires in COVID-19. Measured with immunoSEQ multiplex PCR; TCRdb has only the in-frame clones, and not every one. The sample holds 55,000 to 65,000 clones, around four fifths seen once. The material sequenced was peripheral blood. These receptors were taken from a man in his sixties with COVID-19, enrolled during active disease. Both conserved end residues are part of each CDR3.

J gene	CDR3 length	V gene	CDR3 protein
TRBJ1-2	14	TRBV15	CATSRDQQGNGYTF
TRBJ1-1	16	TRBV3-1/TRBV3-2	CASSRRGTVQNTEAFF
TRBJ1-1	13	TRBV30	CAWSYRENTEAFF
TRBJ2-3	18	TRBV11-2	CASSQVMGGGPSTDTQYF
TRBJ2-3	13	TRBV9	CASRGGSTDTQYF
TRBJ2-3	12	TRBV5-4	CASSLTVGTQYF
TRBJ2-2	14	TRBV7-9	CASSLIVRAGELFF
TRBJ2-5	13	TRBV6-6	CASSYSLVETQYF
TRBJ2-5	13	TRBV19	CASSIADQETQYF
TRBJ1-5	15	TRBV6-2/TRBV6-3	CASSFSSGTNQPQHF
TRBJ2-3	18	TRBV19	CASSIGLAGGFSTDTQYF
TRBJ2-2	15	TRBV18	CASSPATGNTGELFF